Presented here are 27 T cell receptor beta chains from one specimen sequenced in a study of T cell responses to AZD1222 COVID-19 vaccine. Profiling relied on immunoSEQ multiplex PCR, and the TCRdb table lists in-frame clones only, not all of them. In the table there are roughly 120,000 clones, approximately 93% of which are singletons. This specimen consisted of peripheral blood, obtained on day 0 of AZD1222 vaccination. All receptors derive from an adult in good health.

The chain is built from TRBV3-1 (or the pseudogene TRBV3-2) and TRBJ2-7, with 11 bases fitting TRBD2. With 2 bases clipped from V and 1 base from J, the junction kept 1 base outside the gene matches. The CDR3 is 15 amino acids. The germline gives CDR1 LGHDT, CDR2 YNNKEL (reference sequence). The CDR3 DNA reads TGTGCCAGCAGCCAACTAGCGGGAGGATCCTACGAGCAGTACTTC. Translation: CASSQLAGGSYEQYF.

The V and J genes are TRBV7-2 and TRBJ1-5; D might be TRBD1 (5 bases). The CDR3 sequence is 14 residues long. Germline-derived CDR1 and CDR2 are SGHTA and FQGNSA. The ends were cut back, 2 bases at V and 6 bases at J, with 11 bases in the middle. CDR3 loop: CASSLRAGGQPQHF. The DNA of the CDR3 is TGTGCCAGCAGCTTAAGGGCCGGGGGTCAGCCCCAGCATTTT.

This chain joins TRBV9 and TRBJ1-4, with 8 positions matching TRBD1. Trimming took 3 bases from V and 5 from J; bases not matched to a gene: 12. This CDR3 comprises 17 residues. Germline V gene lookup returns CDR1 SGDLS and CDR2 YYNGEE. CDR3 sequence: CASSAPHGQGGNEKLFF. CDR3 nucleotides: TGTGCCAGCAGCGCCCCCCATGGACAGGGTGGGAATGAAAAACTGTTTTTT.

The V call is TRBV18, the J call TRBJ1-4; D is perhaps TRBD1 (5 bases). Germline-derived CDR1 and CDR2 are KGHSH and LQKENI. This CDR3 is built from 15 residues. V shed 0 bases and J shed 5 bases, with 10 bases lying between them. CDR3 DNA sequence: TGTGCCAGCTCACCACCCTCACAGGAAAATGAAAAACTGTTTTTT. This sequence encodes CASSPPSQENEKLFF.

The chain joins TRBV9 to TRBJ1-1, with D hard to call. Germline-derived CDR1 and CDR2 are SGDLS and YYNGEE. Trimming pared 1 base from V and 7 bases from J, leaving 11 bases between. The CDR3 is made up of 13 amino acids. Here the CDR3 reads CASSVKTGLEAFF. As DNA, the CDR3 is TGTGCCAGCAGCGTAAAGACCGGCCTTGAAGCTTTCTTT.

This rearrangement joins TRBV7-8 to TRBJ1-2, with 9 bases lining up with TRBD1. Germline V lookup: CDR1 SGHVS, CDR2 FQNEAQ. V shed 5 bases, J shed 3 bases, and the junction held 7 bases outside the gene matches. There are 15 residues in the CDR3. The CDR3 loop is CASSPRTGDHYGYTF. CDR3 bases: TGTGCCAGCAGCCCACGGACAGGGGATCACTATGGCTACACCTTC.

The chain couples TRBV11-2 to TRBJ2-7; 7 bases fit TRBD2. From germline, CDR1 is SGHAT and CDR2 FQNNGV. The CDR3 consists of 16 residues. The V segment lost 0 bases and the J segment 0 bases; nucleotides outside the gene matches: 5. The CDR3 region has the DNA TGTGCCAGCAGCTTAGATCTAGCGGAAAGCTCCTACGAGCAGTACTTC. It is translated as CASSLDLAESSYEQYF. Together with reference TRBV11-2 and TRBJ2-7, the CDR3 gives the full variable domain: EAGVAQSPRYKIIEKRQSVAFWCNPISGHATLYWYQQILGQGPKLLIQFQNNGVVDDSQLPKDRFSAERLKGVDSTLKIQPAKLEDSAVYLCASSLDLAESSYEQYFGPGTRLTVT.

This clone was detected a few times. The chain carries TRBV19 and TRBJ1-6, with 7 positions matching TRBD1. CDR1 and CDR2 (germline): LNHDA, SQIVND (reference sequence). The V and J ends lost 3 bases and 2 bases, in that order; junction bases with no gene match: 4. This CDR3 contains 16 residues. The CDR3 nucleotides read TGTGCCAGTAGTATGACAGGGATCACCTATAATTCACCCCTCCACTTT. This sequence encodes CASSMTGITYNSPLHF.

J is TRBJ1-2 and V is TRBV6-5; D gene unclear. The V gene's germline CDR1 is MNHEY and CDR2 SVGAGI. CDR3 length equals 13 residues. Trimming took off 6 bases at V and 8 bases at J, with 16 bases between the two ends. The DNA for the CDR3 is TGTGCCAGCAGACCTCGACCGGGGTTCGGCTACACCTTC. Translation: CASRPRPGFGYTF.

The chain has TRBV2 and TRBJ1-1; D is perhaps TRBD1 (5 bases). Trimming cost V 6 bases and J 0 bases, with 11 bases left between them. This CDR3 has 14 residues. Per germline, CDR1 SNHLY and CDR2 FYNNEI. CDR3 nucleotides: TGTGCCAGCAGAATCGACAGACTGAACACTGAAGCTTTCTTT. Translating it yields CASRIDRLNTEAFF. The full variable domain, completed using reference TRBV2 and TRBJ1-1, is EPEVTQTPSHQVTQMGQEVILRCVPISNHLYFYWYRQILGQKVEFLVSFYNNEISEKSEIFDDQFSVERPDGSNFTLKIRSTKLEDSAMYFCASRIDRLNTEAFFGQGTRLTVV.

The rearrangement links TRBV2 to TRBJ1-5, with D unclear. V gave up 1 base and J gave up 5 bases, with 9 bases separating them. Germline CDR1 is SNHLY and CDR2 is FYNNEI. This CDR3 region has 14 residues. CDR3 protein: CASSEGQVHQPQHF. The CDR3 coding sequence is TGTGCCAGCAGTGAAGGGCAGGTGCATCAGCCCCAGCATTTT.

The chain couples TRBV7-2 to TRBJ1-3; D is unclear. The CDR3 loop spans 13 amino acids. CDR1 SGHTA and CDR2 FQGNSA come from the germline V gene. V dropped 0 bases and J dropped 4 bases, with 4 bases sitting between them. CDR3 loop: CASSLASGNTIYF. In DNA, the CDR3 is TGTGCCAGCAGCTTAGCCTCGGGAAACACCATATATTTT.

The V call is TRBV29-1, the J call TRBJ2-7; tentatively, D is TRBD1 or TRBD2 (5 bases each). Per the germline V gene, CDR1 is SQVTM and CDR2 is ANQGSEA. With 0 bases removed from V and 3 bases from J, the gap between germline ends came to 15 bases. This CDR3 is built from 15 residues. The DNA of the CDR3 is TGCAGCGTTGAAGAACCTAAGGGGAGAGGCTACGAGCAGTACTTC. Its translation: CSVEEPKGRGYEQYF.

The chain is built from TRBV11-3 and TRBJ2-7, with 8 positions matching TRBD1. This CDR3 region has 15 residues. V shed 2 bases and J 3 bases; nucleotides not matched to a gene: 6. Germline values: CDR1 SGHNT, CDR2 YENEEA. Written as DNA, the CDR3 is TGTGCCAGCAGCTTACCTGGGACAGGAGGCTACGAGCAGTACTTC. It is translated as CASSLPGTGGYEQYF.

The V call is TRBV4-1, the J call TRBJ1-5; the D gene is possibly TRBD1 (5 bases). In germline, CDR1 is MGHRA, CDR2 YSYEKL. CDR3 size: 14 residues. V lost 4 bases, J lost 4 bases, and 11 bases lay in between. In DNA, the CDR3 is TGCGCCAGCAGCCCCCTGGGGCTTAATCAGCCCCAGCATTTT. This translates into CASSPLGLNQPQHF.

The chain is built from TRBV4-1 and TRBJ2-3, with a possible D match to TRBD1 (6 bases). CDR1 and CDR2 from the germline V gene are MGHRA and YSYEKL. Trimming left V 3 bases short and J 1 base short, with 20 bases between. The CDR3 extends over 18 amino acids. The CDR3 sequence is CASSQRGYRDTRTDTQYF. The CDR3 DNA sequence: TGCGCCAGCAGCCAGAGGGGATACCGGGACACCCGCACAGATACGCAGTATTTT.

The rearrangement links TRBV7-9 to TRBJ2-1; TRBD1 agrees at 7 bases. V lost 7 bases to trimming and J lost 2 bases; unmatched junction nucleotides: 17. Germline-derived CDR1 and CDR2 are SEHNR and FQNEAQ (reference sequence). CDR3 length: 18 residues. The chain's CDR3 is CASNWDSRTNSPYNEQFF. The CDR3 nucleotides read TGTGCCAGCAACTGGGACAGCCGCACTAACTCCCCCTACAATGAGCAGTTCTTC.

The J gene is TRBJ1-5, the V gene TRBV18; D remains unclear. Trimming took 2 bases from V and 4 from J, leaving 3 bases between them. Germline V lookup: CDR1 KGHSH, CDR2 LQKENI. CDR3 length: 12 amino acids. CDR3 nucleotides: TGTGCCAGCTCACCAGATAATCAGCCCCAGCATTTT. Encoded protein: CASSPDNQPQHF.

The table lists this clone with a count of one. In DNA form, the CDR3 reads TGTGCCAGTAGCCCAAAGGGGGGACTCGGGAATGAGCAGTTCTTC. This translates into CASSPKGGLGNEQFF. This rearrangement joins TRBV19 to TRBJ2-1, with D perhaps assigned TRBD1 or TRBD2 (6 bases each). Germline CDR1 reads LNHDA; CDR2 reads SQIVND (reference sequence). Trimming cost V 6 bases and J 7 bases, with 19 bases left between them. The CDR3 is made up of 15 amino acids.

This chain connects TRBV7-9 to TRBJ2-7; D call uncertain. CDR3 length: 13 amino acids. Trimming left V 6 bases short and J 3 bases short, with 12 bases between. Germline V gene sequence: CDR1 SEHNR, CDR2 FQNEAQ (reference sequence). CDR3 loop: CASSPGRSYEQYF. The CDR3 nucleotides read TGTGCCAGCAGTCCCGGACGGAGCTACGAGCAGTACTTC. Looking up the rest from reference TRBV7-9 and TRBJ2-7 gives the full variable domain: DTGVSQNPRHKITKRGQNVTFRCDPISEHNRLYWYRQTLGQGPEFLTYFQNEAQLEKSRLLSDRFSAERPKGSFSTLEIQRTEQGDSAMYLCASSPGRSYEQYFGPGTRLTVT.

The rearrangement links TRBV27 to TRBJ1-2; D is possibly TRBD1 (6 bases). The germline gives CDR1 MNHEY, CDR2 SMNVEV (reference sequence). The CDR3 is 14 amino acids. V was trimmed by 5 bases and J by 1 base, leaving 11 bases between them. CDR3 region: CASSRDNVNYGYTF. The DNA of the CDR3 is TGTGCCAGCAGTCGGGACAATGTTAACTATGGCTACACCTTC.

The genes are TRBV6-5 and TRBJ2-7; D not resolved. The V end lost 2 bases, the J end lost 5 bases, and 16 bases lay between the germline ends. The length of the CDR3 is 15 residues. Germline values: CDR1 MNHEY, CDR2 SVGAGI. The CDR3 reads CASSYTYPLGHEQYF. As DNA, the CDR3 is TGTGCCAGCAGTTACACCTATCCGCTAGGGCACGAGCAGTACTTC.

This clone was counted between two and nine times. The V call is TRBV4-2, the J call TRBJ1-1; tentatively, D is TRBD1 (5 bases). Germline loops: CDR1 LGHNA, CDR2 YNFKEQ. V lost 0 bases and J 12 bases, leaving 20 bases between the germline ends. This CDR3 contains 15 residues. The CDR3 DNA reads as TGTGCCAGCAGCCAAGAGGGAGCGGGAGGGACGGAATCTTTCTTT. Its protein product is CASSQEGAGGTESFF.

This chain uses TRBV7-9 with TRBJ2-1; possible D gene TRBD2, 6 bases. This CDR3 contains 14 residues. Between the trimmed V and J ends, which lost 6 bases and 0 bases, there was a span of 9 bases. The germline CDR1 and CDR2 sequences are SEHNR and FQNEAQ (reference sequence). CDR3 loop: CASRSGSSYNEQFF. In nucleotides, the CDR3 is TGTGCCAGCAGGTCCGGGAGCTCCTACAATGAGCAGTTCTTC.

The chain uses TRBV7-8 and TRBJ1-4; D uncertain. Trimming left V 1 base short and J 6 bases short, with 12 bases between. Germline lookup yields CDR1 SGHVS and CDR2 FQNEAQ. CDR3 length: 15 residues. In DNA, the CDR3 is TGTGCCAGCAGCTTAGATACCTATGGGGATGAAAAACTGTTTTTT. It specifies CASSLDTYGDEKLFF.

The chain carries TRBV11-2 and TRBJ2-2, with 11 positions matching TRBD2. Germline CDR1 and CDR2: SGHAT and FQNNGV. The CDR3 is 16 amino acids. The junction had 7 bases not matched to a gene; V was cut back by 4 bases and J by 6 bases. CDR3 in DNA: TGTGCCAGCAGCTCCCTTAGCGGGAGGGCCCCCGGGGAGCTGTTTTTT. Its translation: CASSSLSGRAPGELFF.

The J gene is TRBJ1-4, the V gene TRBV11-2; possible D gene TRBD1, 6 bases. Germline assignment: CDR1 SGHAT and CDR2 FQNNGV. Deletions cut 5 bases from V and 7 bases from J, with 17 bases between. There are 15 residues in the CDR3. CDR3 sequence (DNA): TGTGCCAGCAGCCCCCGACAGGCCAGGGGTGAAAAACTGTTTTTT. As protein: CASSPRQARGEKLFF.